This T cell receptor (beta chain) was captured by sequencing in a study of T cell changes during pregnancy in multiple sclerosis. Sequencing was performed with immunoSEQ multiplex PCR; in TCRdb, only in-frame clones are kept and a portion is missing. The profile shows 45,000 to 60,000 clones, under 95% of them singletons. The clonotype comes from a female donor with multiple sclerosis, enrolled in a pregnancy study. Source: CD4+ T cells from peripheral blood mononuclear cells, taken in the second trimester of pregnancy.

The CDR3 DNA follows: TGTGCCAGCAGGCCAAGGACTCGGGGCCAAGAGACCCAGTACTTC. This codes for CASRPRTRGQETQYF. The chain combines TRBV6-1 with TRBJ2-5; possibly TRBD2 for D (5 bases). Germline V lookup: CDR1 MNHNS, CDR2 SASEGT. V was cut by 6 bases and J by 1 base, with 15 bases left in between. The CDR3 totals 15 residues.